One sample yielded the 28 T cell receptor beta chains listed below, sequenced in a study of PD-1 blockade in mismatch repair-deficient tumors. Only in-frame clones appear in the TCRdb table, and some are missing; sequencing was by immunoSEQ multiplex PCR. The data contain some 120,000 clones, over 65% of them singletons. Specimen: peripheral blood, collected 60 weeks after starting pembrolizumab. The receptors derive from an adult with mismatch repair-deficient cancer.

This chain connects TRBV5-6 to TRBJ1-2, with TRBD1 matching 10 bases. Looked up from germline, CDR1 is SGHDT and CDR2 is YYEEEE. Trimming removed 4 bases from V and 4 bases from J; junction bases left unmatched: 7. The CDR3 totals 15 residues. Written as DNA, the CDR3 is TGTGCCAGCAGCGGAGGACAGGGGGAGGTCTATGGCTACACCTTC. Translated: CASSGGQGEVYGYTF. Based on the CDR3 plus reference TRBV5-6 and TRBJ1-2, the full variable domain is DAGVTQSPTHLIKTRGQQVTLRCSPKSGHDTVSWYQQALGQGPQFIFQYYEEEERQRGNFPDRFSGHQFPNYSSELNVNALLLGDSALYLCASSGGQGEVYGYTFGSGTRLTVV.

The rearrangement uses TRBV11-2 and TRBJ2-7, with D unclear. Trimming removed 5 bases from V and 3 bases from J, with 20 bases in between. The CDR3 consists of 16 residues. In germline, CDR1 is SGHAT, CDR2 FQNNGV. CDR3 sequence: CASSPPESGRHYEQYF. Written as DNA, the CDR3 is TGTGCCAGCAGCCCACCGGAATCCGGGCGTCACTACGAGCAGTACTTC.

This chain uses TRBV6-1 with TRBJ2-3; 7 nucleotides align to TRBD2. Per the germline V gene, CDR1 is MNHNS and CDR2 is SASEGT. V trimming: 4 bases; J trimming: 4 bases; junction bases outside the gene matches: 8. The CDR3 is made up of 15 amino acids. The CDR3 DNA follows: TGTGCCAGCAGTGGGGGCGGGAGAGGGCCAGATACGCAGTATTTT. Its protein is CASSGGGRGPDTQYF.

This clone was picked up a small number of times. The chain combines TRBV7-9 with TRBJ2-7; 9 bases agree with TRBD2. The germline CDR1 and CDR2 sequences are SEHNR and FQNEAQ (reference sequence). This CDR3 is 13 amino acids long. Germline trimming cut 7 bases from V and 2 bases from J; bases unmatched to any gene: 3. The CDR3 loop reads CASTAGGTYEQYF. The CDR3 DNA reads TGTGCCAGCACGGCGGGAGGGACCTACGAGCAGTACTTC. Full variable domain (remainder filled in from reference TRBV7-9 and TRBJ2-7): DTGVSQNPRHKITKRGQNVTFRCDPISEHNRLYWYRQTLGQGPEFLTYFQNEAQLEKSRLLSDRFSAERPKGSFSTLEIQRTEQGDSAMYLCASTAGGTYEQYFGPGTRLTVT.

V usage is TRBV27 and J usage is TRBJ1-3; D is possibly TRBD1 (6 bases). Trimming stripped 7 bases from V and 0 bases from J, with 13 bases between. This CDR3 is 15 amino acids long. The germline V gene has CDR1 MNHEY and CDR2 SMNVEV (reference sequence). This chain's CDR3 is CASTKTGNSGNTIYF. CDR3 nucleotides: TGTGCCAGCACCAAAACAGGGAACTCTGGAAACACCATATATTTT.

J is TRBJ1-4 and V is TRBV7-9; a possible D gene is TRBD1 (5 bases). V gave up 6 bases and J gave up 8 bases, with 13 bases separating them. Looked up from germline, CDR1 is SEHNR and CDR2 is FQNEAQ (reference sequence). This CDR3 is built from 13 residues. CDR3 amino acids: CASSSLYREKLFF. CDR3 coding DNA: TGTGCCAGCAGTTCACTCTACAGGGAAAAACTGTTTTTT.

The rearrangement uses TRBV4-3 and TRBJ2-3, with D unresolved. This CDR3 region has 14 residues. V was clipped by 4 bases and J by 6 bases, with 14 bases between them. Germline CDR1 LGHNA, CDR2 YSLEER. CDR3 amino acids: CASSLALVSDTQYF. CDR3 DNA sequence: TGCGCCAGCAGCCTAGCCCTCGTATCTGATACGCAGTATTTT.

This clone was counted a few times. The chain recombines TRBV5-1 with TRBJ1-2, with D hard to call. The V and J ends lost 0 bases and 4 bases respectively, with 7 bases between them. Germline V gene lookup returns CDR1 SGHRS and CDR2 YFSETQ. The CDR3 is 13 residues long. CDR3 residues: CASSLASFYGYTF. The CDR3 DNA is TGCGCCAGCAGCTTGGCCAGCTTCTATGGCTACACCTTC.

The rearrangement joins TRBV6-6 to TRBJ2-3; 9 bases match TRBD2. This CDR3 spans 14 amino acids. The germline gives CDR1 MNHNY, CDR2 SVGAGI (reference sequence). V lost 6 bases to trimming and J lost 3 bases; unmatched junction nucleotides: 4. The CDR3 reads CASRAGGRTDTQYF. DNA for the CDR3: TGTGCCAGCAGGGCGGGAGGGAGGACAGATACGCAGTATTTT.

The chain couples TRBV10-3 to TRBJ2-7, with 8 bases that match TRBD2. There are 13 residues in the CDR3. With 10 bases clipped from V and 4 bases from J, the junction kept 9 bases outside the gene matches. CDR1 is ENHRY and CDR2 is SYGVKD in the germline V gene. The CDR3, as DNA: TGTGCCACCGCCAGCGGGAGTTTTTACGAGCAGTACTTC. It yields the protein CATASGSFYEQYF.

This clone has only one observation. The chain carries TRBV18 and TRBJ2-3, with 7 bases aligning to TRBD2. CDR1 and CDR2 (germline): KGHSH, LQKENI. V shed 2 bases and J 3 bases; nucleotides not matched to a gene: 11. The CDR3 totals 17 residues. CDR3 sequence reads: CASSPEGRTSGTDTQYF. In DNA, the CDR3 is TGTGCCAGCTCACCAGAAGGGAGGACTAGTGGGACAGATACGCAGTATTTT.

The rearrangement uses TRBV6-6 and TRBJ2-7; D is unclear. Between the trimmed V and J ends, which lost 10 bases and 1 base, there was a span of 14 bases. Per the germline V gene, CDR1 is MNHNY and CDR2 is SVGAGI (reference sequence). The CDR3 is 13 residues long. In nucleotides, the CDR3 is TGTGCCACCTCTGGCTCGCAATCCTACGAGCAGTACTTC. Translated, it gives CATSGSQSYEQYF.

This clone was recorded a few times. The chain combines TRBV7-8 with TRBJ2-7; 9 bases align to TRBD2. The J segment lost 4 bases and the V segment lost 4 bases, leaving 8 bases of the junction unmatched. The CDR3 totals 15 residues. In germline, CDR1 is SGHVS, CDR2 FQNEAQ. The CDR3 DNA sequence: TGTGCCAGCAGCTCGGAATTAGCGGGAGATTACGAGCAGTACTTC. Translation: CASSSELAGDYEQYF.

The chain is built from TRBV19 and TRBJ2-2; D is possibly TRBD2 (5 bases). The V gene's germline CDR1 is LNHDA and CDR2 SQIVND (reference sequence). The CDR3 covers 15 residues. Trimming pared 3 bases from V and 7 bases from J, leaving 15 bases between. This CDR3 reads CASSMGRGPVGELFF. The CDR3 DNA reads TGTGCCAGTAGTATGGGTAGAGGGCCTGTCGGGGAGCTGTTTTTT.

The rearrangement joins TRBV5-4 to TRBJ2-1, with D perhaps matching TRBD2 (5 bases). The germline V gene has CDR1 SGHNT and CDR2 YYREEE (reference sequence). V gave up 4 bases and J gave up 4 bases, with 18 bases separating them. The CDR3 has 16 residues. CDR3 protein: CASSRADSTKYNEQFF. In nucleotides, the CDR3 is TGTGCCAGCAGCCGGGCGGACTCGACAAAGTACAATGAGCAGTTCTTC.

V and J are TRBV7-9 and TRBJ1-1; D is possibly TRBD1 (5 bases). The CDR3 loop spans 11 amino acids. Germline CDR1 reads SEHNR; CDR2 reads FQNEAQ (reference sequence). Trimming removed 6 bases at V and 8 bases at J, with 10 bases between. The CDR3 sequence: CASRPGGEAFF. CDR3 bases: TGTGCCAGCAGACCCGGGGGGGAAGCTTTCTTT.

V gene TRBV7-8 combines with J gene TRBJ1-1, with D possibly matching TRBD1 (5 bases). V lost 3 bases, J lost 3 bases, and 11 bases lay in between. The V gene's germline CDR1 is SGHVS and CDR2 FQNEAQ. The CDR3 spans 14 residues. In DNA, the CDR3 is TGTGCCAGCAGCTTGGGGACGCGCTACACTGAAGCTTTCTTT. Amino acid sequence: CASSLGTRYTEAFF.

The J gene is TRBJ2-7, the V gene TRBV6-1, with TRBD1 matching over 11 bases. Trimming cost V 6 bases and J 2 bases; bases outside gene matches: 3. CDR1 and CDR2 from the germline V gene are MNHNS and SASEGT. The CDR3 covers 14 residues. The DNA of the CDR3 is TGTGCCAGCAGGTGGGGACAGGGGGCCTACGAGCAGTACTTC. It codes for CASRWGQGAYEQYF.

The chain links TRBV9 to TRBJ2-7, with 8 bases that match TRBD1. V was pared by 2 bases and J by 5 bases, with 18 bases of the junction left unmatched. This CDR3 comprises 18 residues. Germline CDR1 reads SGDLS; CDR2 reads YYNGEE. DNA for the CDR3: TGTGCCAGCAGCGTCTCACCTGGACAGGGAAGGGGGCCTGACGAGCAGTACTTC. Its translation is CASSVSPGQGRGPDEQYF.

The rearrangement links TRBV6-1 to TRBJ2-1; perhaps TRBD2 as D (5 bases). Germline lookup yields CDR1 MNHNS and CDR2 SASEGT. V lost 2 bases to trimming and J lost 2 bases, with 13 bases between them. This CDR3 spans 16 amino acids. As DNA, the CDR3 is TGTGCCAGCAGTGAATCTCAAGGGAGCACCTACAATGAGCAGTTCTTC. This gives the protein CASSESQGSTYNEQFF.

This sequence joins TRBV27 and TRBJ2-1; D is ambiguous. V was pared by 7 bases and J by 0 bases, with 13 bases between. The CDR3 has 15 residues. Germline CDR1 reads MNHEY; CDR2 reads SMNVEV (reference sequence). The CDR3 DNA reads TGTGCCAGCACCTCGACTGAAAGCTCCTACAATGAGCAGTTCTTC. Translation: CASTSTESSYNEQFF.

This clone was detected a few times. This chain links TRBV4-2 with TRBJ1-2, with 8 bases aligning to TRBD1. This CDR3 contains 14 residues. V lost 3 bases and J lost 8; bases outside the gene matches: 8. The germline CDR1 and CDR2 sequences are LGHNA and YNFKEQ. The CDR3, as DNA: TGTGCCAGCAGCCAGAGACAGGGGACGCGAGGCTACACCTTC. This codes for CASSQRQGTRGYTF.

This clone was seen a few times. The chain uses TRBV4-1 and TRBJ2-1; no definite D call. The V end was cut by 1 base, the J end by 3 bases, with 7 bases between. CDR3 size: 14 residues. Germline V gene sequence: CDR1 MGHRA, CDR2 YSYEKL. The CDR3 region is CASSQGPIYNEQFF. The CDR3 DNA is TGCGCCAGCAGCCAAGGACCTATCTACAATGAGCAGTTCTTC.

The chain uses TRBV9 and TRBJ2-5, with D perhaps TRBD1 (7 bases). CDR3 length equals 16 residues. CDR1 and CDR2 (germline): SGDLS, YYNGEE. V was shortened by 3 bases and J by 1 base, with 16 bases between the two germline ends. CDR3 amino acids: CASSAGPGGGQETQYF. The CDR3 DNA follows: TGTGCCAGCAGCGCCGGGCCAGGGGGAGGCCAAGAGACCCAGTACTTC.

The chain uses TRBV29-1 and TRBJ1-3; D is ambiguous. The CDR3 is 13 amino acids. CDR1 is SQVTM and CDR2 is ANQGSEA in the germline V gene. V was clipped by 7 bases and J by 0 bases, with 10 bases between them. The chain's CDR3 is CSAGVYSGNTIYF. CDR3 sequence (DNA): TGCAGCGCCGGTGTGTACTCTGGAAACACCATATATTTT. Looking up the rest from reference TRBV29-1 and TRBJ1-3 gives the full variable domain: SAVISQKPSRDICQRGTSLTIQCQVDSQVTMMFWYRQQPGQSLTLIATANQGSEATYESGFVIDKFPISRPNLTFSTLTVSNMSPEDSSIYLCSAGVYSGNTIYFGEGSWLTVV.

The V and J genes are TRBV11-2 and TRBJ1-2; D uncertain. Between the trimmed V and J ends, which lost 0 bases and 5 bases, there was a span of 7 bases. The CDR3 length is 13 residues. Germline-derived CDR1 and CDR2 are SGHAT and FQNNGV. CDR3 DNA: TGTGCCAGCAGCTTAGACAGGCTATATGGCTACACCTTC. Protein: CASSLDRLYGYTF.

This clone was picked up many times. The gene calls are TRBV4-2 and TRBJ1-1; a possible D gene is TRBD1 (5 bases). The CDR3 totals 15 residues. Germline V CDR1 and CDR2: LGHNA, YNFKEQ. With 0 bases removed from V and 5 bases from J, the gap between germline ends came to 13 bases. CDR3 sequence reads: CASSQDQGGLTEAFF. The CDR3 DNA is TGTGCCAGCAGCCAAGATCAGGGTGGGCTAACTGAAGCTTTCTTT.

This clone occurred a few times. As DNA, the CDR3 is TGTGCCAGCAGTTTAGTCGGACAGGGGACTCAGCCCCAGCATTTT. Residues: CASSLVGQGTQPQHF. The chain joins TRBV27 to TRBJ1-5, with 9 bases matching TRBD1. The ends lost 2 bases at V and 6 bases at J; junction bases unmatched: 5. CDR1 and CDR2 from the germline V gene are MNHEY and SMNVEV (reference sequence). The CDR3 consists of 15 residues.